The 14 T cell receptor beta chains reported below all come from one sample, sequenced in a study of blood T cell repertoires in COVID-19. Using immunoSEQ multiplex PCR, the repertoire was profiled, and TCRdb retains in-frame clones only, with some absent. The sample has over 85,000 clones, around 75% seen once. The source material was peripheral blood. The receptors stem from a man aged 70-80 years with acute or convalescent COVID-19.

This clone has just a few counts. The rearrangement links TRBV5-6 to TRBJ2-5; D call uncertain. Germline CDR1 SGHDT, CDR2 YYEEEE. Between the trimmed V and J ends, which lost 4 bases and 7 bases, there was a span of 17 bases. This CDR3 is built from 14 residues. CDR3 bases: TGTGCCAGCAGCAAAGTTCACCCTGGCGGGACCCAGTACTTC. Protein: CASSKVHPGGTQYF.

The CDR3 DNA is TGTGCCAGCAGCTTAACGGGACTAGCGGACTACGAGCAGTACTTC. The encoded protein is CASSLTGLADYEQYF. J is TRBJ2-7 and V is TRBV7-6, with 11 positions matching TRBD2. Germline V CDR1 and CDR2: SGHVS, FNYEAQ. The CDR3 has 15 amino acids. V trimming: 2 bases; J trimming: 3 bases; junction bases outside the gene matches: 3.

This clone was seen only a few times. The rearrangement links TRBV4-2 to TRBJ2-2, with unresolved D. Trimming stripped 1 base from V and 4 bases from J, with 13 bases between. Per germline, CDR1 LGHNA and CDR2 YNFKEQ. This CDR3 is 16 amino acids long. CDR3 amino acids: CASSQAPQQSTGELFF. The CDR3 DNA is TGTGCCAGCAGCCAAGCCCCACAACAGTCCACCGGGGAGCTGTTTTTT.

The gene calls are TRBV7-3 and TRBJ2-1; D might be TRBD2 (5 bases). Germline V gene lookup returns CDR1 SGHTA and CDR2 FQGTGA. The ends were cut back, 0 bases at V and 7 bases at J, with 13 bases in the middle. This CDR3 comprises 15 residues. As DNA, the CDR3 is TGTGCCAGCAGCTTAACTACTAGGGCGCTGAATGAGCAGTTCTTC. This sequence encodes CASSLTTRALNEQFF.

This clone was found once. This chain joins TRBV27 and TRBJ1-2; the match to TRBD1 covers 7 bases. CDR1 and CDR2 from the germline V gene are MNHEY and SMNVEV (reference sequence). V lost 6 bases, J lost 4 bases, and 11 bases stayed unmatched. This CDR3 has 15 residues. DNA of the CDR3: TGTGCCAGCAGCGTAACCGGGACAGTCCTCTATGGCTACACCTTC. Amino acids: CASSVTGTVLYGYTF.

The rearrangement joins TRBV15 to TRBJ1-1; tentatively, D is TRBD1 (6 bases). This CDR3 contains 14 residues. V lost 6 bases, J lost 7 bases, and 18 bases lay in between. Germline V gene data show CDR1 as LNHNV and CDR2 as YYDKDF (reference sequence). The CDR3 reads CATSRKPRGREAFF. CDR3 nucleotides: TGTGCCACCAGTCGGAAGCCCAGGGGCCGTGAAGCTTTCTTT.

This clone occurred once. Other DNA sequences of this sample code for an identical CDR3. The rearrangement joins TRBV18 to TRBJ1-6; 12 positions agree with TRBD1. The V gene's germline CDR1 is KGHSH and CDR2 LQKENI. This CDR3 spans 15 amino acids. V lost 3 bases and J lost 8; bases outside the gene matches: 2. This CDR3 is CASSPGQGADSPLHF. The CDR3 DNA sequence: TGTGCCAGCTCACCGGGACAGGGGGCGGATTCACCCCTCCACTTT.

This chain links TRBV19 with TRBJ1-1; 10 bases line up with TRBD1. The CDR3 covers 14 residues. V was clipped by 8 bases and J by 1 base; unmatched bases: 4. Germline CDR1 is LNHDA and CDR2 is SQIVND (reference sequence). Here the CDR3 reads CASGQGGTNTEAFF. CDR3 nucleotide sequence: TGTGCCAGTGGACAGGGGGGCACGAACACTGAAGCTTTCTTT.

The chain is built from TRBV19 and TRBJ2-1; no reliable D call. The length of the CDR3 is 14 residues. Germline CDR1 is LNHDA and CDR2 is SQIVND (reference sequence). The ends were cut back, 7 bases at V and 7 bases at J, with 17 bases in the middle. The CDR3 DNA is TGTGCCAGTATGTCCGGTCTGACTTCTAATGAGCAGTTCTTC. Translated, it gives CASMSGLTSNEQFF.

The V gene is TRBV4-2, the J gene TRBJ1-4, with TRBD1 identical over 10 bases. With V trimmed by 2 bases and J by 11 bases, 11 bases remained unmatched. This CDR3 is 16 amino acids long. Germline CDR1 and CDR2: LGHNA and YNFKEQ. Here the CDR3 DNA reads TGTGCCAGCAGCCAACGGAGACAGGGGGCCCCCGGGAAACTGTTTTTT. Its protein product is CASSQRRQGAPGKLFF.

CDR3 sequence (DNA): TGTGCCAGCAGAGTGAGAAATCCCGCGGATACGCAGTATTTT. It codes for CASRVRNPADTQYF. V usage is TRBV6-5 and J usage is TRBJ2-3; D is uncertain. The CDR3 contains 14 residues. V lost 6 bases and J lost 6, with 16 bases in between. Germline CDR1 is MNHEY and CDR2 is SVGAGI.

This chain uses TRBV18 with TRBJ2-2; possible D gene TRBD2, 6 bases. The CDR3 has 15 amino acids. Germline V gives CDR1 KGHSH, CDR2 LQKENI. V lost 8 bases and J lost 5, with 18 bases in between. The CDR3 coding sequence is TGTGCCAGCCCCTTTTCCGGGAGTTCAACCGGGGAGCTGTTTTTT. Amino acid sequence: CASPFSGSSTGELFF.

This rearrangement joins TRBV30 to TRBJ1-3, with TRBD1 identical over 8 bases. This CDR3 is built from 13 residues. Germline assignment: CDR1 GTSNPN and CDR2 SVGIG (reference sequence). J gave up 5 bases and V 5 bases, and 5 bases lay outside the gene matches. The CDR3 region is CAWLQGARNTIYF. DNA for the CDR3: TGTGCCTGGCTCCAGGGGGCGAGAAACACCATATATTTT.

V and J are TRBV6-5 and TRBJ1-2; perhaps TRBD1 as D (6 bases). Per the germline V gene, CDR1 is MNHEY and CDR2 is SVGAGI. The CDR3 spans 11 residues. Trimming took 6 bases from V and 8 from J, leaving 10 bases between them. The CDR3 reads CASSNRDGYTF. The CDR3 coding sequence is TGTGCCAGCAGCAACAGGGACGGCTACACCTTC.